This entry is about one T cell receptor beta chain. At least ten counts were recorded for this clonotype. There is no known antigen for this receptor. Base quality data are lacking; no much larger clone is found one base away. This specimen comes from a study of tumor and adjacent non-tumor tissue in lung cancer (dated by TCRdb to between 2017 and 2018). In the study overall: Of the cohort, roughly 12 patients had adenocarcinoma, 2 had squamous cell carcinoma and 1 had small cell lung cancer. Ages among the 15 or so patients ranged from about 30 to 85 years, there were approximately ten men and 5 women, and disease was at TNM stage I to III. Sequencing generated a total of more than 95 million productive TCRbeta reads, averaging approximately 4 million reads per sample. The study compared bulk TCRbeta repertoires from lung tumor tissue and matched distant non-tumor lung tissue of some 15 lung cancer patients. About 30 paired specimens, one tumor and one normal lung sample per patient, were profiled by TCRbeta CDR3 sequencing. The investigation overall reported the following: Tumor tissue showed significantly greater TCR diversity (inverse Simpson) than normal lung tissue (roughly 430 vs 170, P = 0.0075, Mann-Whitney U test). The sequencing platform is not named in the methods, and unique molecular identifiers are not mentioned. The top 100 clones made up a significantly larger cumulative share of the repertoire in normal lung than in tumor tissue. Significantly higher TCR diversity was found in younger patients, and higher tumor TCR diversity was associated with shorter overall and disease-free survival. Because peripheral blood was not sequenced, blood TCRbeta repertoires in the lung cancer patients of the study were not examined. Only approximately 14 patients were included in the cohort, and the need for larger samples and more detailed clinical data was noted by the authors.

RNA was isolated from bulk unsorted tissue, and RNA quality was assessed with a NanoDrop ND-1000 and an Agilent 2100. Normal lung samples were distant non-tumor tissue taken more than 3 cm from the tumor edge. Donors were newly diagnosed lung cancer patients admitted for thoracic surgery in China between August and November 2014, without prior chemotherapy. Patients with previous radiotherapy or chemotherapy, or with another concurrent cancer, were excluded from the study. Surgical tissue pieces of about 1-2.2 cm3 were preserved in RNAlater solution and stored at -80 °C until use. Library preparation used multiplex PCR. Sequenced on an Illumina HiSeq 2500. TCRbeta libraries were built by three rounds of nested PCR using primers (Table S4), following protocols modified from ARM-PCR. Before sequencing, PCR products in the 200-500 bp range were cut out of the gel and cleaned up using the QIAquick gel extraction kit. In the authors' own workflow: Trimmomatic was used to clean the reads, FLASH merged the cleaned reads into complete CDR3 sequences, and MiTCR assigned the sequences to V(D)J germline segments. Clonal diversity was calculated as the inverse Simpson's index using VDJtools. In-frame sequences without a premature stop codon were defined as productive reads. The public reads were reprocessed in TCRdb via fastp at Q25 and MiXCR, keeping in-frame beta chains. When rows share a CDR3 protein, they turn into one entry using the most common DNA and genes. TCRdb, not the original authors, processed these V and J calls. A total of 65,000 to 75,000 distinct CDR3 sequences appear in this sample, about 77% of them only once. The ten largest make up 45% of the sample.

This receptor was obtained from a man in his sixties with non-small cell lung cancer. The sequenced material came from distant non-tumor lung tissue.

In nucleotides, the sequence is TGTGCCAGCAGCCAGAACCTAGATCTCACCGGGGAGCTGTTTTTT. Its protein reads: CASSQNLDLTGELFF. The chain is made from TRBV14 and TRBJ2-2; the D gene lacks a confident call. Deletion took 3 bases off V and 4 bases off J, with a span of 12 bases between the germline ends. The CDR3, cysteine through phenylalanine, is 15 amino acids long. Only the CDR3 DNA stays, 45 bases, in frame from base 1. The germline V gene supplies CDR1 SGHDN and CDR2 FVKESK.